A selection of T cell receptor beta chains follows, all from one sample in a study of neurological immune-mediated disorders. Each CDR3 protein gets one entry after TCRdb re-called the 5' RACE reads with MiXCR. The sample holds some 60,000 distinct CDR3 sequences; less than 10% are singletons and the top ten take about 12%. The sequencing input was PBMCs. All receptors derive from a man aged 30 to 39 in good health. Each CDR3 is given with its conserved first and last residue. Fields, in order: J gene, V gene, clone size, D gene, CDR3 protein, CDR3 DNA. The D gene is left open where the match is weak. Expanded clones get a size class; other rows say once, few or many, or leave the size out.

>TRBJ2-7|TRBV2|many|TRBD2
CASRAGLAVTYEQYF
TGTGCCAGCAGGGCGGGACTAGCGGTTACCTACGAGCAGTACTTC
>TRBJ2-7|TRBV6-6|many|.
CASSYSRSSHSYEQYF
TGTGCCAGCAGTTACTCGAGGAGCAGCCACTCCTACGAGCAGTACTTC
>TRBJ2-7|TRBV20-1|many|.
CSARSTGPEQYF
TGCAGTGCTAGGTCGACAGGTCCCGAGCAGTACTTC
>TRBJ1-2|TRBV5-1|.|.
CASSPGGLREDYGYTF
TGCGCCAGCAGCCCGGGGGGCTTGCGCGAGGACTATGGCTACACCTTC
>TRBJ2-7|TRBV29-1|many|.
CSVEDGRGLTGEQYF
TGCAGCGTTGAAGATGGGAGGGGGCTCACGGGAGAGCAGTACTTC
>TRBJ2-3|TRBV20-1|many|TRBD2
CSANSGMYTDTQYF
TGCAGTGCTAATAGCGGGATGTACACAGATACGCAGTATTTT
>TRBJ2-2|TRBV20-1|.|TRBD2
CSASKELAGENGELFF
TGCAGTGCTAGTAAGGAGCTAGCGGGAGAGAACGGGGAGCTGTTTTTT
>TRBJ2-1|TRBV20-1|many|TRBD2
CSARAREALDEQFF
TGCAGTGCTAGAGCCCGGGAGGCCCTGGATGAGCAGTTCTTC
>TRBJ2-7|TRBV12-3/TRBV12-4|many|TRBD2
CASSLGASGRYEQYF
TGTGCCAGCAGTTTAGGGGCTAGCGGGAGGTACGAGCAGTACTTC
>TRBJ2-3|TRBV4-3|many|.
CASSQEREPFTDTQYF
TGCGCCAGCAGCCAAGAACGGGAGCCCTTCACAGATACGCAGTATTTT
>TRBJ2-5|TRBV10-3|many|.
CATASSVGQETQYF
TGTGCCACCGCTTCGTCTGTTGGGCAAGAGACCCAGTACTTC
>TRBJ2-1|TRBV28|.|.
CATGGYRYNDQFF
TGTGCCACCGGTGGATACCGGTACAATGATCAGTTCTTC
>TRBJ2-1|TRBV5-1|many|.
CASSPNNEQFF
TGCGCCAGCAGTCCCAACAATGAGCAGTTCTTC
>TRBJ1-6|TRBV7-6|many|TRBD1
CASSLNPLQGTGTPLHF
TGTGCCAGCAGCTTAAACCCTTTACAGGGGACCGGTACGCCCCTCCACTTT
>TRBJ2-7|TRBV11-2|few|TRBD2
CASSDPSGSWYEQYF
TGTGCCAGCAGCGACCCTAGCGGGAGTTGGTACGAGCAGTACTTC
>TRBJ2-7|TRBV18|many|TRBD1
CASSRSQDRPYEQYF
TGTGCCAGCTCACGGTCACAGGACAGGCCCTACGAGCAGTACTTC
>TRBJ2-7|TRBV29-1|many|TRBD1
CSVSTGAHSYEQYF
TGCAGCGTATCGACAGGGGCGCACTCCTACGAGCAGTACTTC
>TRBJ1-6|TRBV4-1|many|.
CASSQGGQGWNSPLHF
TGCGCCAGCAGCCAAGGCGGCCAAGGTTGGAATTCACCCCTCCACTTT
>TRBJ2-6|TRBV20-1|many|TRBD1
CSATPGGSGANFLTF
TGCAGTGCTACCCCAGGGGGCTCTGGGGCCAACTTCCTGACTTTC
>TRBJ1-6|TRBV25-1|many|.
CASSESILLGSPLHF
TGTGCCAGCAGTGAATCCATCCTACTAGGTTCACCCCTCCACTTT
>TRBJ2-1|TRBV14|.|.
CASSQVERAYHNEQFF
TGTGCCAGCAGCCAAGTGGAGCGGGCCTACCACAATGAGCAGTTCTTC
>TRBJ1-1|TRBV5-1|.|TRBD1
CASTTGTGSMNTEAFF
TGCGCCAGCACCACGGGGACAGGGTCGATGAACACTGAAGCTTTCTTT
>TRBJ2-2|TRBV28|many|.
CASGAEGLGTGELFF
TGTGCCAGCGGGGCGGAGGGGCTTGGCACCGGGGAGCTGTTTTTT
>TRBJ1-2|TRBV30|few|.
CAWSIGDLRGYTF
TGTGCCTGGAGTATAGGGGACCTGAGGGGCTACACCTTC
>TRBJ1-2|TRBV7-2|many|.
CASSPSTVPTGYGYTF
TGTGCCAGCAGCCCATCGACAGTCCCGACGGGCTATGGCTACACCTTC
>TRBJ1-3|TRBV10-3|many|TRBD1
CAISEGDRYSGNTIYF
TGTGCCATCAGCGAAGGGGACAGATACTCTGGAAACACCATATATTTT
>TRBJ2-3|TRBV20-1|many|TRBD2
CSARLAGDTQYF
TGCAGTGCTAGATTAGCGGGGGATACGCAGTATTTT
>TRBJ2-3|TRBV4-2|many|TRBD2
CASSLGAGADTQYF
TGTGCCAGCAGCTTAGGCGCGGGAGCAGATACGCAGTATTTT